Below, one TCR beta chain is given with its context. Antigen specificity is unknown. The data stem from a study of shared clonotypes between healthy human individuals. Findings of the study overall: Sampling covered nothing but blood. Tissue TCR repertoires likely differ from those found in blood.

CD45RO-negative cells were positively selected for CCR7, leaving out terminally differentiated effector memory CD45RA+ cells. V shed 3 bases, J shed 6 bases, and the junction held 7 bases outside the gene matches. CDR3 size: 15 residues. From germline, CDR1 is SNHLY and CDR2 FYNNEI. The assay was immunoSEQ multiplex PCR, and TCRdb's table has in-frame clones only and misses some. This repertoire shows about 2 million clones, roughly 95% found once; its top ten account for more than 0.9%. The specimen sequenced was naive CD8+ T cells sorted from blood. The gene calls are TRBV2 and TRBJ2-3; 9 bases are a match to TRBD2. The clonotype was recovered from a man aged 18 to 30 in good health. CDR3 sequence: CASSEAASGTDTQYF. The CDR3 DNA sequence: TGTGCCAGCAGTGAGGCCGCTAGCGGGACGGATACGCAGTATTTT.